Shown below are 3 T cell receptor beta chains from a single sample sequenced in a study of OX40 agonist ivuxolimab in advanced cancers. Clones were sequenced by immunoSEQ multiplex PCR, and TCRdb holds only the in-frame ones, with some missing. The sample records roughly 38,000 clones, around 81% being singletons. Material: CD4+ or CD8+ T cells sorted from blood, obtained in a trial of the OX40 agonist ivuxolimab. These receptors were taken from an adult with an advanced solid tumor such as melanoma, head and neck, liver or kidney cancer.

V is TRBV7-2 and J is TRBJ1-1; D is unclear. Trimming removed 8 bases at V and 4 bases at J, with 14 bases between. Per germline, CDR1 SGHTA and CDR2 FQGNSA. The CDR3 sequence is 13 residues long. This CDR3 is CASGDPLVTEAFF. As DNA, the CDR3 is TGTGCCAGCGGCGACCCTTTGGTCACTGAAGCTTTCTTT.

The chain carries TRBV5-5 and TRBJ2-7; D might be TRBD1 or TRBD2, each matching 6 bases. This CDR3 is built from 14 residues. Per germline, CDR1 SGHKS and CDR2 YYEKEE (reference sequence). V was cut by 4 bases and J by 2 bases, with 13 bases left in between. The CDR3 coding sequence is TGTGCCAGCAGCCCACGGGGGCTGACCTACGAGCAGTACTTC. Translated, it gives CASSPRGLTYEQYF.

The chain combines TRBV7-2 with TRBJ2-7, with D possibly being TRBD1 or TRBD2 (6 bases each). Germline CDR1 reads SGHTA; CDR2 reads FQGNSA. With 2 bases removed from V and 2 bases from J, the gap between germline ends came to 19 bases. This CDR3 is built from 17 residues. Here the CDR3 DNA reads TGTGCCAGCAGCTTACATGAGGCCCGGGGGCAGACCTACGAGCAGTACTTC. This encodes CASSLHEARGQTYEQYF.